What follows are 30 T cell receptor beta chains derived from one specimen sequenced in a study of cytomegalovirus exposure and HLA in healthy donors. In the PCR, 60 Vbeta and 13 Jbeta primers were used. The assay was immunoSEQ multiplex PCR, and TCRdb's table has in-frame clones only and misses some. The table shows approximately 140,000 clones, with 78% occurring only once. The sample taken for sequencing was PBMCs. All receptors come from a woman aged 40 to 50 in good health and CMV-seropositive.

This clone has just a few counts. The chain has TRBV15 and TRBJ2-2; no firm D call. The length of the CDR3 is 14 residues. Germline CDR1 LNHNV, CDR2 YYDKDF (reference sequence). V gave up 4 bases and J gave up 2 bases, with 8 bases separating them. The CDR3 bases are TGTGCCACCAGCAATCCAGGAAACACCGGGGAGCTGTTTTTT. Translating it yields CATSNPGNTGELFF. The full variable domain, with the rest looked up from reference TRBV15 and TRBJ2-2, is DAMVIQNPRYQVTQFGKPVTLSCSQTLNHNVMYWYQQKSSQAPKLLFHYYDKDFNNEADTPDNFQSRRPNTSFCFLDIRSPGLGDTAMYLCATSNPGNTGELFFGEGSRLTVL.

The chain couples TRBV5-1 to TRBJ2-7; D possibly corresponds to TRBD1 (6 bases). The CDR3 covers 13 residues. With 0 bases removed from V and 5 bases from J, the gap between germline ends came to 9 bases. The germline gives CDR1 SGHRS, CDR2 YFSETQ. CDR3 in DNA: TGCGCCAGCAGCTTGGGTAACAGGGACGAGCAGTACTTC. It is translated as CASSLGNRDEQYF.

V gene TRBV28 combines with J gene TRBJ2-7; 9 bases fit TRBD1. The germline CDR1 and CDR2 sequences are MDHEN and SYDVKM. The CDR3 spans 13 residues. The V segment lost 6 bases and the J segment 6 bases; nucleotides outside the gene matches: 6. The CDR3 region has the DNA TGTGCCAGCAGCGCCGGACAGGGGAGCGAGCAGTACTTC. It codes for CASSAGQGSEQYF.

This sequence joins TRBV18 and TRBJ1-2; 9 bases fit TRBD1. This CDR3 is 18 amino acids long. CDR1 and CDR2 (germline): KGHSH, LQKENI. Trimming took 3 bases from V and 2 from J; bases not matched to a gene: 13. The CDR3, as DNA: TGTGCCAGCTCACCGACCACCGGGACAGGGAACCCCAACTATGGCTACACCTTC. It is translated as CASSPTTGTGNPNYGYTF.

The chain employs TRBV2 and TRBJ2-3; 8 bases agree with TRBD2. Losses at the gene ends were 6 bases for V and 6 bases for J; bases not matched to a gene: 11. The CDR3 covers 15 residues. CDR1 and CDR2 (germline): SNHLY, FYNNEI. CDR3 region: CASRRAGGTGDTQYF. As DNA, the CDR3 is TGTGCCAGCAGGAGGGCGGGAGGCACAGGGGATACGCAGTATTTT.

The V and J genes are TRBV2 and TRBJ2-5; weak D call: TRBD2 (7 bases). Germline V gene data show CDR1 as SNHLY and CDR2 as FYNNEI. The CDR3 extends over 13 amino acids. The V end was cut by 8 bases, the J end by 5 bases, with 15 bases between. The CDR3 DNA follows: TGTGCCAGCGGCCGAGGGAGGGGGGAGACCCAGTACTTC. It translates to CASGRGRGETQYF.

This clone was seen only once. V usage is TRBV11-3 and J usage is TRBJ2-2; tentative D call: TRBD2 (5 bases). In germline, CDR1 is SGHNT, CDR2 YENEEA. This CDR3 contains 14 residues. V was cut by 5 bases and J by 8 bases, with 15 bases left in between. CDR3 coding DNA: TGTGCCAGCAGCCCGAACGGGGTTGGTGGGGAGCTGTTTTTT. It specifies CASSPNGVGGELFF. Looking up the rest from reference TRBV11-3 and TRBJ2-2 gives the full variable domain: EAGVVQSPRYKIIEKKQPVAFWCNPISGHNTLYWYLQNLGQGPELLIRYENEEAVDDSQLPKDRFSAERLKGVDSTLKIQPAELGDSAVYLCASSPNGVGGELFFGEGSRLTVL.

The V and J genes are TRBV7-2 and TRBJ2-7, with 7 bases that match TRBD2. CDR1 is SGHTA, CDR2 FQGNSA, per germline. The CDR3 sequence is 13 residues long. V was clipped by 1 base and J by 5 bases; unmatched bases: 2. The CDR3 DNA follows: TGTGCCAGCAGCTTAGACGGGAGGAACGAGCAGTACTTC. As protein: CASSLDGRNEQYF.

The chain has TRBV9 and TRBJ1-1; a weak D match, TRBD1 (5 bases). Trimming took off 4 bases at V and 11 bases at J, with 24 bases between the two ends. The CDR3 sequence is 15 residues long. Germline CDR1 SGDLS, CDR2 YYNGEE. In DNA form, the CDR3 reads TGTGCCAGCAGCCCCAGGGAGGGGATTTCTCTCGGGGCTTTCTTT. Translating gives CASSPREGISLGAFF.

This clone was found a few times. The rearrangement uses TRBV19 and TRBJ1-2; 9 bases fit TRBD1. V dropped 6 bases and J dropped 3; count of bases not matched to a gene: 11. The germline gives CDR1 LNHDA, CDR2 SQIVND (reference sequence). The CDR3 length is 16 residues. The CDR3 coding sequence is TGTGCCAGTAGCCCAGGGACAGGGAGGGATTACTATGGCTACACCTTC. Translated, it gives CASSPGTGRDYYGYTF.

This clone was recorded once. The genes are TRBV11-3 and TRBJ2-7; D not resolved. CDR1 and CDR2 from the germline V gene are SGHNT and YENEEA. The CDR3 runs to 14 residues. Trimming shortened V by 3 bases and J by 3 bases, and 12 bases separated the two germline ends. The CDR3 bases are TGTGCCAGCAGCTTTAATCACGAGAGCTACGAGCAGTACTTC. It is translated as CASSFNHESYEQYF.

The V and J genes are TRBV7-8 and TRBJ2-2, with D perhaps TRBD2 (7 bases). Germline V gene data show CDR1 as SGHVS and CDR2 as FQNEAQ. V lost 3 bases, J lost 6 bases, and 14 bases lay in between. This CDR3 region has 15 residues. The CDR3 nucleotides read TGTGCCAGCAGCTTGCCGGGGGGCGCTTCCGGGGAGCTGTTTTTT. Its protein is CASSLPGGASGELFF.

This chain connects TRBV7-9 to TRBJ1-3; D is perhaps TRBD1 (5 bases). This CDR3 is built from 14 residues. Germline CDR1 reads SEHNR; CDR2 reads FQNEAQ (reference sequence). V was cut by 4 bases and J by 4 bases, with 11 bases left in between. CDR3 protein: CASSSYRIGNTIYF. CDR3 nucleotides: TGTGCCAGCAGCTCTTACAGGATCGGAAACACCATATATTTT.

The chain joins TRBV14 to TRBJ1-1; no reliable D call. Trimming took off 4 bases at V and 0 bases at J, with 6 bases between the two ends. The CDR3 has 13 amino acids. Germline-derived CDR1 and CDR2 are SGHDN and FVKESK. CDR3 DNA: TGTGCCAGCAGCCTTAATATGAACACTGAAGCTTTCTTT. It yields the protein CASSLNMNTEAFF.

The V call is TRBV6-4, the J call TRBJ2-7; 8 bases match TRBD1. J gave up 2 bases and V 0 bases, and 3 bases lay outside the gene matches. This CDR3 is 15 amino acids long. Germline CDR1 and CDR2: MRHNA and SNTAGT. The DNA for the CDR3 is TGTGCCAGCAGTGACTCGGGCAGGGGGCCCTACGAGCAGTACTTC. Encoded protein: CASSDSGRGPYEQYF.

As to this clone: Other DNA sequences of this sample code for an identical CDR3. The chain employs TRBV5-1 and TRBJ2-1; D call uncertain. Germline V CDR1 and CDR2: SGHRS, YFSETQ. The CDR3 spans 14 residues. Trimming pared 2 bases from V and 0 bases from J, leaving 6 bases between. CDR3 sequence (DNA): TGCGCCAGCAGCTTATTCAGCTCCTACAATGAGCAGTTCTTC. This encodes CASSLFSSYNEQFF. The whole variable domain, remainder taken from reference TRBV5-1 and TRBJ2-1, is KAGVTQTPRYLIKTRGQQVTLSCSPISGHRSVSWYQQTPGQGLQFLFEYFSETQRNKGNFPGRFSGRQFSNSRSEMNVSTLELGDSALYLCASSLFSSYNEQFFGPGTRLTVL.

This chain connects TRBV29-1 to TRBJ2-3, with a possible D match to TRBD1 (6 bases). Germline V gene data show CDR1 as SQVTM and CDR2 as ANQGSEA. The V end lost 4 bases, the J end lost 4 bases, and 12 bases lay between the germline ends. The CDR3 has 13 amino acids. The CDR3 DNA sequence: TGCAGCGTTGGCTTCGGACAGTCAGATACGCAGTATTTT. Translated: CSVGFGQSDTQYF.

The V call is TRBV7-9, the J call TRBJ1-2, with D perhaps matching TRBD1 (6 bases). Germline CDR1 and CDR2: SEHNR and FQNEAQ (reference sequence). CDR3 length: 13 amino acids. V lost 3 bases and J 8 bases, leaving 13 bases between the germline ends. The CDR3 coding sequence is TGTGCCAGCAGCTTCGGACAGCCCGGAGGCTACACCTTC. This translates into CASSFGQPGGYTF.

V usage is TRBV15 and J usage is TRBJ2-3; 7 bases are shared with TRBD2. V lost 0 bases to trimming and J lost 6 bases; unmatched junction nucleotides: 3. Germline V gives CDR1 LNHNV, CDR2 YYDKDF (reference sequence). The CDR3 spans 14 residues. This chain's CDR3 is CATSREAGRDTQYF. The CDR3 DNA is TGTGCCACCAGCAGAGAAGCGGGGCGGGATACGCAGTATTTT. The whole variable domain, remainder taken from reference TRBV15 and TRBJ2-3, is DAMVIQNPRYQVTQFGKPVTLSCSQTLNHNVMYWYQQKSSQAPKLLFHYYDKDFNNEADTPDNFQSRRPNTSFCFLDIRSPGLGDTAMYLCATSREAGRDTQYFGPGTRLTVL.

The chain uses TRBV28 and TRBJ1-2; D is undetermined. Germline CDR1 and CDR2: MDHEN and SYDVKM. This CDR3 has 12 residues. V dropped 2 bases and J dropped 5 bases, with 6 bases sitting between them. The CDR3 DNA sequence: TGTGCCAGCAGTTTACGAGGATATGGCTACACCTTC. It is translated as CASSLRGYGYTF.

This chain uses TRBV27 with TRBJ1-2; D gene uncertain. The CDR3 contains 14 residues. Trimming took off 3 bases at V and 5 bases at J, with 13 bases between the two ends. Germline V lookup: CDR1 MNHEY, CDR2 SMNVEV (reference sequence). DNA for the CDR3: TGTGCCAGCAGTTTGGCTGAAAGAGGGTATGGCTACACCTTC. Protein sequence: CASSLAERGYGYTF.

DNA for the CDR3: TGCGCCAGCAGCTATAGCGGGAGGGCCCCCGATACGCAGTATTTT. As protein: CASSYSGRAPDTQYF. V usage is TRBV5-1 and J usage is TRBJ2-3, with 11 positions matching TRBD2. The germline CDR1 and CDR2 sequences are SGHRS and YFSETQ. Trimming cost V 3 bases and J 6 bases; bases outside gene matches: 6. The CDR3 is 15 amino acids.

V and J are TRBV30 and TRBJ1-3, with a tentative D call TRBD1 (6 bases). The CDR3 runs to 14 residues. Germline CDR1 is GTSNPN and CDR2 is SVGIG (reference sequence). V lost 5 bases to trimming and J lost 5 bases, with 16 bases between them. CDR3 coding DNA: TGTGCCTGGGGAGGTTTGGGGGCAAGAAACACCATATATTTT. Translation gives CAWGGLGARNTIYF.

V and J are TRBV15 and TRBJ1-4; TRBD1 is a possible D gene (5 bases). The CDR3 length is 15 residues. V dropped 1 base and J dropped 3 bases, with 9 bases sitting between them. Germline CDR1 reads LNHNV; CDR2 reads YYDKDF (reference sequence). The CDR3 DNA reads as TGTGCCACCAGCAGAGGGGGCAGTTCTAATGAAAAACTGTTTTTT. Its translation: CATSRGGSSNEKLFF.

The rearrangement joins TRBV2 to TRBJ2-7, with 7 bases lining up with TRBD2. The germline CDR1 and CDR2 sequences are SNHLY and FYNNEI. J gave up 3 bases and V 7 bases, and 12 bases lay outside the gene matches. The CDR3 is made up of 15 amino acids. The CDR3 DNA reads as TGTGCCAGCACACCTGGGGCGGGAGTCAGCTACGAGCAGTACTTC. This sequence encodes CASTPGAGVSYEQYF.

This clone was seen more than once but under ten times. The rearrangement joins TRBV7-9 to TRBJ2-3, with 9 bases aligning to TRBD2. The CDR3 is made up of 15 amino acids. Losses at the gene ends were 1 base for V and 6 bases for J; bases not matched to a gene: 5. The germline V gene encodes CDR1 SEHNR and CDR2 FQNEAQ (reference sequence). The CDR3 DNA follows: TGTGCCAGCAGCTTAGTACTAGCGGGTGAGGATACGCAGTATTTT. Encoded protein: CASSLVLAGEDTQYF.

The gene calls are TRBV18 and TRBJ2-1; TRBD2 agrees at 9 bases. The CDR3 has 16 residues. Per the germline V gene, CDR1 is KGHSH and CDR2 is LQKENI. The J segment lost 6 bases and the V segment lost 5 bases, leaving 11 bases of the junction unmatched. CDR3 residues: CASSTDLAGLGNEQFF. In DNA form, the CDR3 reads TGTGCCAGCTCAACAGACCTAGCGGGACTCGGCAATGAGCAGTTCTTC. Drawing the rest from reference TRBV18 and TRBJ2-1, the complete variable domain is NAGVMQNPRHLVRRRGQEARLRCSPMKGHSHVYWYRQLPEEGLKFMVYLQKENIIDESGMPKERFSAEFPKEGPSILRIQQVVRGDSAAYFCASSTDLAGLGNEQFFGPGTRLTVL.

This clone appeared once. This chain joins TRBV2 and TRBJ2-1, with 7 bases matching TRBD1. The CDR3 has 12 amino acids. After removal of 6 bases from V and 9 bases from J, the junction contained 5 bases not matched to a gene. In germline, CDR1 is SNHLY, CDR2 FYNNEI. CDR3 bases: TGTGCCAGCAGCTCTTGGACAGGTGAGCAGTTCTTC. It is translated as CASSSWTGEQFF.

The chain uses TRBV2 and TRBJ2-3; 13 bases line up with TRBD2. The germline gives CDR1 SNHLY, CDR2 FYNNEI. V was pared by 3 bases and J by 2 bases, with 2 bases of the junction left unmatched. The CDR3 sequence is 16 residues long. CDR3 region: CASSEGLAGITDTQYF. CDR3 in DNA: TGTGCCAGCAGTGAGGGACTAGCGGGGATCACAGATACGCAGTATTTT.

The J gene is TRBJ2-2, the V gene TRBV7-9; no definite D call. With 2 bases removed from V and 6 bases from J, the gap between germline ends came to 4 bases. The germline V gene has CDR1 SEHNR and CDR2 FQNEAQ (reference sequence). CDR3 size: 12 residues. CDR3 sequence (DNA): TGTGCCAGCAGCTTACGGGCCGGGGAGCTGTTTTTT. Protein sequence: CASSLRAGELFF.